The clone carrying this T cell receptor (beta chain) was picked up a small number of times. The antigen remains undetermined. In the sort, naive CD8 T cells were defined as CD8+CD4-CCR7+CD45RA+. The CDR3 contains 17 residues. The germline V gene has CDR1 SEHNR and CDR2 FQNEAQ (reference sequence). V was cut by 1 base and J by 6 bases, with 19 bases left in between. This entry comes from a study of molecular identifiers for immune sequencing clone quantification. Study conclusions and caveats: Barcode-sharing identical TCR molecules could underestimate highly expanded clone sizes.

TCRdb re-called the PCR reads with MiXCR, one entry per CDR3 protein. The sample lists 300,000 to 400,000 distinct CDR3 sequences, roughly 23% seen once, with 0.65% to 0.75% in the top ten. The origin of this receptor is a human donor in good health. Some libraries in this study had Jurkat cell RNA spiked in. The chain recombines TRBV7-9 with TRBJ1-5; D is perhaps TRBD1 (6 bases). The sample was naive CD8+ T cells from blood, with Jurkat cell RNA spiked in. Indicated subset: FACS-sorted CD8+CD4-CCR7+CD45RA+ naive T cells. For the CDR3, the DNA is TGTGCCAGCAGCTTAGTAGTTACTGGGGGGGCTGGTCAGCCCCAGCATTTT. Translated: CASSLVVTGGAGQPQHF.